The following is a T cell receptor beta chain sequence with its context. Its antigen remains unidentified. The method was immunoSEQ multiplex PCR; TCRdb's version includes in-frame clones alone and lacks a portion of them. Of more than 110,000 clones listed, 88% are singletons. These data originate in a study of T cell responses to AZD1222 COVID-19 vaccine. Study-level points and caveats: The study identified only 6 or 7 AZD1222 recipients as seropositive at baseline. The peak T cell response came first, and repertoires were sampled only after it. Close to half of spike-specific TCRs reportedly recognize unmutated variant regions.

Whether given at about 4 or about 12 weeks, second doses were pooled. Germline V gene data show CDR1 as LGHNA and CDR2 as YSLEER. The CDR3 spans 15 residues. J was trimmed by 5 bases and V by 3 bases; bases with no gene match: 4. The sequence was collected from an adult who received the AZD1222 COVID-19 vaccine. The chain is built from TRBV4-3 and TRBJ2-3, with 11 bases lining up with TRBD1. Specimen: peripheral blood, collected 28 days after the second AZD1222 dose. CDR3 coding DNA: TGCGCCAGCAGCCAGGAGGGACAGGGGGAAGATACGCAGTATTTT. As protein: CASSQEGQGEDTQYF.